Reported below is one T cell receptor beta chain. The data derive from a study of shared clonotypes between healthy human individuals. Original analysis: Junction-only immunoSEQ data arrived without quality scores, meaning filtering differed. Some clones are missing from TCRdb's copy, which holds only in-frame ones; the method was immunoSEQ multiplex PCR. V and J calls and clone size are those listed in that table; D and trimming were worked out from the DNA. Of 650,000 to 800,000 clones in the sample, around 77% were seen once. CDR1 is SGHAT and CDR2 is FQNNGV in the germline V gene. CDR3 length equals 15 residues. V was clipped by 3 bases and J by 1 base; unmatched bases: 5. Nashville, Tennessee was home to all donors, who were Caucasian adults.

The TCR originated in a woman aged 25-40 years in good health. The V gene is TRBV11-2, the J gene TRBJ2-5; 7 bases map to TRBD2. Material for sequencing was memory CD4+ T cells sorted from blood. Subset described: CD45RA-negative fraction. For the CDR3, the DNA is TGTGCCAGCAGCTTGCCCGTAGCGGGCCAAGAGACCCAGTACTTC. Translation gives CASSLPVAGQETQYF.